The entry that follows covers one T cell receptor (beta chain) sequence. Per the germline V gene, CDR1 is LGHDT and CDR2 is YNNKEL (reference sequence). The CDR3 spans 14 residues. Deletions cut 1 base from V and 4 bases from J, with 9 bases between. In the original analysis: Reference gene primer amplification gave estimated nucleated cell counts. TCRdb's copy holds only in-frame clones and misses some; the assay was immunoSEQ multiplex PCR. That table gives V, J and clone size, and the DNA gave D and trimming. The data show fewer than 200,000 clones, 82% seen once. While infection was still active, Seattle patients were enrolled and then followed longitudinally. This entry comes from a study of blood T cell repertoires in COVID-19.

Sequenced: peripheral blood. The gene calls are TRBV3-1 (or the pseudogene TRBV3-2) and TRBJ2-3, with D tentatively TRBD2 (5 bases). The origin of this receptor is a woman aged 55-70 years with COVID-19, enrolled during active disease. CDR3 sequence reads: CASSQGLWADTQYF. CDR3 sequence (DNA): TGTGCCAGCAGCCAAGGACTATGGGCAGATACGCAGTATTTT.